These 11 T cell receptor beta chains were sequenced from one sample in a study of blood T cell repertoires in COVID-19 (dated by TCRdb to the early 2020s). The library came from the immunoSEQ multiplex PCR assay. Not all clones reach the TCRdb copy of this immuneACCESS table, which keeps in-frame sequences only. Checked studies attribute under half of the gap to unresolved V genes and leave the rest unexplained. This sample lists a few hundred thousand clones; about 86% were detected once. The ten top clones hold under 2.5% of the sample. Sequenced: peripheral blood. Receptors originate from a man younger than 40 with active or convalescent COVID-19.

This chain joins TRBV27 and TRBJ2-2, with 7 bases aligning to TRBD1. With 8 bases clipped from V and 1 base from J, the junction kept 7 bases outside the gene matches. Germline V gene sequence: CDR1 MNHEY, CDR2 SMNVEV (reference sequence). The CDR3 runs to 15 residues. In DNA, the CDR3 is TGTGCCAGCGGATCCGGGACAGTGAACACCGGGGAGCTGTTTTTT. It translates to CASGSGTVNTGELFF.

The chain recombines TRBV11-1 with TRBJ2-5; D ambiguous. V lost 0 bases, J lost 3 bases, and 8 bases lay in between. CDR1 and CDR2 from the germline V gene are SGHAT and FQDESV (reference sequence). The CDR3 loop spans 14 amino acids. The CDR3 loop reads CASSLAGSKETQYF. The DNA for the CDR3 is TGTGCCAGCAGCTTAGCGGGCAGCAAAGAGACCCAGTACTTC.

This clone is a singleton in its sample. The chain is built from TRBV5-1 and TRBJ1-1; D remains ambiguous. Germline CDR1 and CDR2: SGHRS and YFSETQ. The CDR3 loop spans 14 amino acids. V lost 3 bases and J 1 base, leaving 10 bases between the germline ends. CDR3 loop: CASSSGIPNTEAFF. In DNA, the CDR3 is TGCGCCAGCAGCTCGGGGATACCGAACACTGAAGCTTTCTTT.

This clone was picked up a small number of times. The chain carries TRBV29-1 and TRBJ1-4; 9 bases fit TRBD1. This CDR3 region has 15 residues. The junction had 9 bases not matched to a gene; V was cut back by 6 bases and J by 4 bases. CDR1 is SQVTM and CDR2 is ANQGSEA in the germline V gene. The CDR3 sequence: CSVQDRGLYNEKLFF. In DNA, the CDR3 is TGCAGCGTCCAGGACAGGGGACTTTATAATGAAAAACTGTTTTTT. The complete variable domain, with remaining parts taken from reference TRBV29-1 and TRBJ1-4, reads SAVISQKPSRDICQRGTSLTIQCQVDSQVTMMFWYRQQPGQSLTLIATANQGSEATYESGFVIDKFPISRPNLTFSTLTVSNMSPEDSSIYLCSVQDRGLYNEKLFFGSGTQLSVL.

Comment on this clone: The identical CDR3 is also encoded by other nucleotide sequences in the sample. V is TRBV5-1 and J is TRBJ1-2; tentative D call: TRBD1 (5 bases). V lost 0 bases and J 4 bases, leaving 10 bases between the germline ends. The CDR3 totals 14 residues. Germline-derived CDR1 and CDR2 are SGHRS and YFSETQ. The CDR3 region is CASSLGQGSYGYTF. Written as DNA, the CDR3 is TGCGCCAGCAGCTTGGGCCAGGGTAGCTATGGCTACACCTTC.

The chain combines TRBV19 with TRBJ1-5; 9 bases fit TRBD1. The CDR3 consists of 15 residues. V gave up 5 bases and J gave up 5 bases; unmatched junction bases: 7. Germline CDR1 and CDR2: LNHDA and SQIVND (reference sequence). CDR3 coding DNA: TGTGCCAGTAGTGGGACAGGGCCCACCTATCAGCCCCAGCATTTT. This sequence encodes CASSGTGPTYQPQHF.

This clone is termed medium-sized. The chain joins TRBV7-8 to TRBJ2-5; D is undetermined. The CDR3 length is 15 residues. Germline V gene sequence: CDR1 SGHVS, CDR2 FQNEAQ. Trimming took off 1 base at V and 0 bases at J, with 9 bases between the two ends. CDR3 in amino acids: CASSLGRANQETQYF. CDR3 nucleotides: TGTGCCAGCAGCTTAGGTCGAGCAAACCAAGAGACCCAGTACTTC.

The chain recombines TRBV29-1 with TRBJ1-1; D perhaps matches TRBD1 (5 bases). The CDR3 is 14 amino acids. V lost 3 bases, J lost 0 bases, and 11 bases lay in between. Germline V CDR1 and CDR2: SQVTM, ANQGSEA. The CDR3 sequence is CSVEGGELNTEAFF. CDR3 bases: TGCAGCGTTGAGGGGGGGGAACTGAACACTGAAGCTTTCTTT.

V usage is TRBV4-3 and J usage is TRBJ2-5; D gene ambiguous. Germline values: CDR1 LGHNA, CDR2 YSLEER. This CDR3 is 13 amino acids long. The V end was cut by 1 base, the J end by 3 bases, with 6 bases between. CDR3 residues: CASSQGLEETQYF. The DNA for the CDR3 is TGCGCCAGCAGCCAAGGACTGGAAGAGACCCAGTACTTC.

This clone was seen only once. This chain links TRBV29-1 with TRBJ1-2, with 10 bases lining up with TRBD1. The V and J ends lost 4 bases and 10 bases, in that order; junction bases with no gene match: 3. Germline V gives CDR1 SQVTM, CDR2 ANQGSEA. This CDR3 has 11 amino acids. The CDR3 region has the DNA TGCAGCGTTGCAGGACAGGGGGACTACACCTTC. Translating it yields CSVAGQGDYTF.

The chain uses TRBV27 and TRBJ1-5; D not certain. This CDR3 is 12 amino acids long. Germline V gene data show CDR1 as MNHEY and CDR2 as SMNVEV (reference sequence). Deletions cut 3 bases from V and 4 bases from J, with 4 bases between. The CDR3 sequence: CASSFFNQPQHF. The CDR3 DNA follows: TGTGCCAGCAGTTTCTTTAATCAGCCCCAGCATTTT.